Below, one T cell receptor (beta chain) is given with its context. Antigen unknown. This entry is derived from a study of T cell responses to AZD1222 COVID-19 vaccine. Using immunoSEQ multiplex PCR, the repertoire was profiled, and TCRdb retains in-frame clones only, with some absent. The table shows some 130,000 clones, with approximately 90% occurring only once. Regarding the study as a whole: Epitopes outside B.1.351 and B.1.1.7 mutated regions reportedly drew nearly half of spike TCRs. In a largely white British group with more females than males, clonal diversity was possibly underestimated. Repertoire samples came only from after the peak T cell response. Vaccine-associated CD4 TCRs spanned spike, dominant at 160-218 and 743-854.

The starting material was peripheral blood, obtained 28 days after the second AZD1222 dose. The sequence was obtained from an adult who received the AZD1222 COVID-19 vaccine.

The CDR3 DNA reads TGTGCCAGCAGCGGGACCGGGACAGGGGGCTACGAGCAGTACTTC. Its translation: CASSGTGTGGYEQYF. V and J are TRBV9 and TRBJ2-7; 11 nucleotides agree with TRBD1. V gave up 3 bases and J gave up 3 bases; unmatched junction bases: 5. Per the germline V gene, CDR1 is SGDLS and CDR2 is YYNGEE. The CDR3 is 15 amino acids.